This passage covers 3 T cell receptor beta chains from one sample sequenced in a study of shared clonotypes between healthy human individuals. Using immunoSEQ multiplex PCR, the repertoire was profiled, and TCRdb retains in-frame clones only, with some absent. The sample has around 2.5 million clones; approximately 94% are singletons. Sequenced: naive CD4+ T cells from PBMCs. Subset here: CD45RA+ positively selected. These receptors were taken from a man aged 18 to 30 in good health. Some clones in this sample may be carry-over from other donors' samples.

The CDR3 reads CASSPGTGGSYNEQFF. CDR3 nucleotides: TGTGCCAGCAGCCCCGGGACAGGGGGCAGTTACAATGAGCAGTTCTTC. The chain links TRBV11-3 to TRBJ2-1, with 12 bases aligning to TRBD1. Germline values: CDR1 SGHNT, CDR2 YENEEA. The CDR3 loop spans 16 amino acids. V shed 5 bases, J shed 4 bases, and the junction held 6 bases outside the gene matches.

The V call is TRBV7-9, the J call TRBJ2-7, with D unclear. The CDR3 is 15 amino acids. Looked up from germline, CDR1 is SEHNR and CDR2 is FQNEAQ (reference sequence). Deletions cut 5 bases from V and 0 bases from J, with 14 bases between. The DNA of the CDR3 is TGTGCCAGCAGCCGTAGTTTCACCAACTCCTACGAGCAGTACTTC. Translated: CASSRSFTNSYEQYF.

The chain links TRBV28 to TRBJ2-2, with TRBD1 matching 9 bases. V shed 5 bases, J shed 9 bases, and the junction held 13 bases outside the gene matches. Germline-derived CDR1 and CDR2 are MDHEN and SYDVKM. CDR3 size: 16 residues. The DNA of the CDR3 is TGTGCCAGCAGTCCCCCCGGGACAGGGAGGGACCGGGAGCTGTTTTTT. Its protein is CASSPPGTGRDRELFF.